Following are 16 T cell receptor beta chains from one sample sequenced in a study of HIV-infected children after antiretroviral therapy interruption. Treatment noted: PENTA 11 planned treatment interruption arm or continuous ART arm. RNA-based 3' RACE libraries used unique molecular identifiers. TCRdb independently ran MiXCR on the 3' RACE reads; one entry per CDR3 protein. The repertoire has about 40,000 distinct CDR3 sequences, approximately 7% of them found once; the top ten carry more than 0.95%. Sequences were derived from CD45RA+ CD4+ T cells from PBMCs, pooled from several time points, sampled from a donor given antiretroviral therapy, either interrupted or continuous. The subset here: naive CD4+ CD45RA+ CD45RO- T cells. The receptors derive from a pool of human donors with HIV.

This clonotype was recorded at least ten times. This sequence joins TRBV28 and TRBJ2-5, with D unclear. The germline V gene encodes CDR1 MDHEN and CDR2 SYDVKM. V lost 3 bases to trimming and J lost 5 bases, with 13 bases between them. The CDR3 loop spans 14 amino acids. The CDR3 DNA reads TGTGCCAGCAGTTTCCCCCTCCATGCGGAGACCCAGTACTTC. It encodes CASSFPLHAETQYF.

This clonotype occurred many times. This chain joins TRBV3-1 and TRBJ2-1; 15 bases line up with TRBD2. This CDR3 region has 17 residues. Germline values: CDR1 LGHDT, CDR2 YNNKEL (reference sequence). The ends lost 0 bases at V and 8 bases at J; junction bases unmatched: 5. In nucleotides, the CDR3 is TGTGCCAGCAGCCAAGATTTTGGACTAGCGGGAGGGGATGAGCAGTTCTTC. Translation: CASSQDFGLAGGDEQFF.

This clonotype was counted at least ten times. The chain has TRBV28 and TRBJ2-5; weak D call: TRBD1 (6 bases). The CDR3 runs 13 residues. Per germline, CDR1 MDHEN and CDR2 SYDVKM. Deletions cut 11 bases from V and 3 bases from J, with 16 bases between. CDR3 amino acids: CAGNRASEETQYF. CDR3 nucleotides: TGTGCCGGGAACAGGGCTTCGGAAGAGACCCAGTACTTC.

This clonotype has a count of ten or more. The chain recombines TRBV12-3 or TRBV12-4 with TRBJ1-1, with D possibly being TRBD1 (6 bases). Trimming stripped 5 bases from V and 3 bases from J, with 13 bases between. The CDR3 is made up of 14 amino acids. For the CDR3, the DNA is TGTGCCAGCAGTCAACAGGGAGGGGACACTGAAGCTTTCTTT. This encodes CASSQQGGDTEAFF.

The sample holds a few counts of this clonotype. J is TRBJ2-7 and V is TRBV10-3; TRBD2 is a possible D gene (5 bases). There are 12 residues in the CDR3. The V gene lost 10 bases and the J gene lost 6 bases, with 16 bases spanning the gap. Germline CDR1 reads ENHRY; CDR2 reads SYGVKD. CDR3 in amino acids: CATKASLGEQYF. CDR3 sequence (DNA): TGTGCCACCAAGGCTAGCTTAGGCGAGCAGTACTTC.

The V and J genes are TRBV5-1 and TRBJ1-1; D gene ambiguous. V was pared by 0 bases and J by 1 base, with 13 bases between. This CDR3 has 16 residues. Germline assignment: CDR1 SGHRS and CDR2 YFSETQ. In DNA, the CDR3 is TGCGCCAGCAGCTTGGAGGCAGTCACGGGGAACACTGAAGCTTTCTTT. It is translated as CASSLEAVTGNTEAFF. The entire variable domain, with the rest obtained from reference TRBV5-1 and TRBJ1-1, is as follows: KAGVTQTPRYLIKTRGQQVTLSCSPISGHRSVSWYQQTPGQGLQFLFEYFSETQRNKGNFPGRFSGRQFSNSRSEMNVSTLELGDSALYLCASSLEAVTGNTEAFFGQGTRLTVV.

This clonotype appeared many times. The chain's CDR3 is CSARRDSEGVAQYF. CDR3 nucleotides: TGCAGTGCTCGCCGGGACAGTGAAGGGGTGGCCCAGTACTTC. The V call is TRBV20-1, the J call TRBJ2-5; 7 bases align to TRBD1. CDR1 DFQATT and CDR2 SNEGSKA come from the germline V gene (reference sequence). The CDR3 runs 14 residues. The V and J ends lost 5 bases and 9 bases, in that order; junction bases with no gene match: 15.

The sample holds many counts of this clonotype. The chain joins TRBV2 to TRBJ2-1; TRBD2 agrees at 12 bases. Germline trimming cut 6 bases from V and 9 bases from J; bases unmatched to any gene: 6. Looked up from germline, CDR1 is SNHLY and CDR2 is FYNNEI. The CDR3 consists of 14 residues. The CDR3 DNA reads TGTGCCAGCAGCCGACTAGCGGGAGACTCTGAGCAGTTCTTC. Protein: CASSRLAGDSEQFF.

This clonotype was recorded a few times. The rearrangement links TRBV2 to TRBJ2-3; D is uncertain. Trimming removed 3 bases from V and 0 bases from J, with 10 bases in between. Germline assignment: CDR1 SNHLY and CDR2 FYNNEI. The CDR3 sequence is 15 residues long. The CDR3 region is CASSEKWSSTDTQYF. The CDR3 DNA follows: TGTGCCAGCAGTGAGAAGTGGTCGAGCACAGATACGCAGTATTTT.

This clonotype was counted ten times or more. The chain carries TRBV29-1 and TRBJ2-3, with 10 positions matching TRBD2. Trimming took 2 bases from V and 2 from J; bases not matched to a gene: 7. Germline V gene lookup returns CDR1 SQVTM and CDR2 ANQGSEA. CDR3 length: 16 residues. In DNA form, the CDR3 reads TGCAGCGTTGAATCAGTAGCGGGAGGTCTCACAGATACGCAGTATTTT. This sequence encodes CSVESVAGGLTDTQYF.

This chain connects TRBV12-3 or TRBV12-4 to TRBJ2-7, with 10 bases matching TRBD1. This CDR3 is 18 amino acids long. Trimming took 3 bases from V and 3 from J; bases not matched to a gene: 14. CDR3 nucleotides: TGTGCCAGCAGTTTGACAACCTCCGGGACAGGGGTTGTCTACGAGCAGTACTTC. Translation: CASSLTTSGTGVVYEQYF.

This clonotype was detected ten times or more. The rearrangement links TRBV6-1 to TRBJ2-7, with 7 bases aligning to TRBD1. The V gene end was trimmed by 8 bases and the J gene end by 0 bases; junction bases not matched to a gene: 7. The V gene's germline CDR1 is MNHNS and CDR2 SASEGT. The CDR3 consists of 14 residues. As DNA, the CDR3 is TGTGCCAGCCGAGACCGGGACAGCTCCTACGAGCAGTACTTC. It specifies CASRDRDSSYEQYF.

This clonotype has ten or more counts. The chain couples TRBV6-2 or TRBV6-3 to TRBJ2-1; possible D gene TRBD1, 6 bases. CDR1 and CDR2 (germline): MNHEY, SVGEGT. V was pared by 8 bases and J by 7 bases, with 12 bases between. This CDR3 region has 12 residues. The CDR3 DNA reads TGTGCCAGCGCCGTTCAGGGGAATGAGCAGTTCTTC. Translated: CASAVQGNEQFF.

The CDR3 here is CASSEDRAGYTF. The CDR3 DNA sequence: TGTGCCAGCAGTGAAGACCGCGCGGGCTACACCTTC. This sequence joins TRBV2 and TRBJ1-2; D ambiguous. V lost 1 base, J lost 8 bases, and 8 bases lay in between. The germline V gene encodes CDR1 SNHLY and CDR2 FYNNEI. This CDR3 is built from 12 residues.

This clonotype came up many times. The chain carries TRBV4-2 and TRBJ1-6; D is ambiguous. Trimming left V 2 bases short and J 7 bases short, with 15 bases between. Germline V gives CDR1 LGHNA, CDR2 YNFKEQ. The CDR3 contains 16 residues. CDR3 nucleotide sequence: TGTGCCAGCAGCCAAACCCTCTTAAGGCGAAATTCACCCCTCCACTTT. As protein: CASSQTLLRRNSPLHF.

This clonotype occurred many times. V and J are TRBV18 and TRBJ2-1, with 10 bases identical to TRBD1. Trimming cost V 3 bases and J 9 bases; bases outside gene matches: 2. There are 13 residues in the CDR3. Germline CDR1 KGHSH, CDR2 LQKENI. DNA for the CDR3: TGTGCCAGCTCACCGGGACAGGGGCTTGAGCAGTTCTTC. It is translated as CASSPGQGLEQFF.